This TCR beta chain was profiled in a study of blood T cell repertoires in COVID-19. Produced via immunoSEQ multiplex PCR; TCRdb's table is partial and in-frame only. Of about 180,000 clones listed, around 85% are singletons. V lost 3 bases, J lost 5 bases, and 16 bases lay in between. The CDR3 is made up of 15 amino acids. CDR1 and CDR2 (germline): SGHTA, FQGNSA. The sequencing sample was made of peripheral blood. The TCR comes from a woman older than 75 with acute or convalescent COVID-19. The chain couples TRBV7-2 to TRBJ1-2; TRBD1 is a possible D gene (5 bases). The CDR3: CASSLSGDSVYGYTF. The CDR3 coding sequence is TGTGCCAGCAGCTTGAGTGGTGACAGTGTGTATGGCTACACCTTC. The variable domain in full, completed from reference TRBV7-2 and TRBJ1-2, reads GAGVSQSPSNKVTEKGKDVELRCDPISGHTALYWYRQSLGQGLEFLIYFQGNSAPDKSGLPSDRFSAERTGGSVSTLTIQRTQQEDSAVYLCASSLSGDSVYGYTFGSGTRLTVV.